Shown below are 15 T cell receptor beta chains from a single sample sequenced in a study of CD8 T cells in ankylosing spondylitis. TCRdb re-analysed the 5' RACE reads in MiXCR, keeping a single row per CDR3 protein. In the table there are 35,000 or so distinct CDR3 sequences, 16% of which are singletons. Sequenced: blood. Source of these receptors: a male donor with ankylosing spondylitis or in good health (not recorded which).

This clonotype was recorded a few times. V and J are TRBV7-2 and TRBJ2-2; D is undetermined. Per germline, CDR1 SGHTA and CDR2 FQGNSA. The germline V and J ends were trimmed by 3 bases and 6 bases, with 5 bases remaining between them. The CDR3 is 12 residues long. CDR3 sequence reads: CASSFLAGELFF. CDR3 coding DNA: TGTGCCAGCAGCTTTTTAGCCGGGGAGCTGTTTTTT.

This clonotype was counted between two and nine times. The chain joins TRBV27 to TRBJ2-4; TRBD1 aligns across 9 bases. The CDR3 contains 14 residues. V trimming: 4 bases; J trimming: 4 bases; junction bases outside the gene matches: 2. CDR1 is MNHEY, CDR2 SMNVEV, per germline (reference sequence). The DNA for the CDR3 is TGTGCCAGCAGTTCCGGGACAGGGAAAAACATTCAGTACTTC. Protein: CASSSGTGKNIQYF.

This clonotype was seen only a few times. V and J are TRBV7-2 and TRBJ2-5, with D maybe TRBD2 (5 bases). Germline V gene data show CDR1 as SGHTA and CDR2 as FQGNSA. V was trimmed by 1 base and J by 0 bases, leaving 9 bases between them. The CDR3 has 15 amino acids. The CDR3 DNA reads TGTGCCAGCAGCTTAGGCCCGGGGAACCAAGAGACCCAGTACTTC. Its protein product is CASSLGPGNQETQYF.

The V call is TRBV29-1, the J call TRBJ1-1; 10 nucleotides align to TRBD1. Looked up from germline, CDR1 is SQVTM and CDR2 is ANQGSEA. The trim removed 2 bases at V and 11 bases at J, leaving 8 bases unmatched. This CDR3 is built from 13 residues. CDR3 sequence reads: CSVESTDRGWAFF. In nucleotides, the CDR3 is TGCAGCGTTGAAAGTACGGACAGGGGGTGGGCTTTCTTT.

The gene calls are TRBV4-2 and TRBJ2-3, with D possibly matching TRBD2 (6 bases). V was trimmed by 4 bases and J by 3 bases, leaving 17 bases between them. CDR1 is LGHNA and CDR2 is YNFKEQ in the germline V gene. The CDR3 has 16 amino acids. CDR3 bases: TGTGCCAGCAGCCCTCTTACGGGAGCACGAACAGATACGCAGTATTTT. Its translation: CASSPLTGARTDTQYF.

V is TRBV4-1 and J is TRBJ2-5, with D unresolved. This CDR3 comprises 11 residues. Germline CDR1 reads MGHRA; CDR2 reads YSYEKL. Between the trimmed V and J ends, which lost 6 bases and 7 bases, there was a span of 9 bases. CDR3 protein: CASRGEGTQYF. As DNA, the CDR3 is TGCGCCAGCAGGGGCGAAGGGACCCAGTACTTC.

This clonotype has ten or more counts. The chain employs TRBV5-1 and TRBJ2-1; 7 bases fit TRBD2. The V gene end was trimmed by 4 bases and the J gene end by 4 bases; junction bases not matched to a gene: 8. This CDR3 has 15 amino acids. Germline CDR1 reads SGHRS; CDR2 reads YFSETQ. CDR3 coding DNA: TGCGCCAGCAGCACCGTAGCGGGCCTATACAATGAGCAGTTCTTC. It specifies CASSTVAGLYNEQFF. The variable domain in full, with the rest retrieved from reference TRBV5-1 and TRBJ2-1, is KAGVTQTPRYLIKTRGQQVTLSCSPISGHRSVSWYQQTPGQGLQFLFEYFSETQRNKGNFPGRFSGRQFSNSRSEMNVSTLELGDSALYLCASSTVAGLYNEQFFGPGTRLTVL.

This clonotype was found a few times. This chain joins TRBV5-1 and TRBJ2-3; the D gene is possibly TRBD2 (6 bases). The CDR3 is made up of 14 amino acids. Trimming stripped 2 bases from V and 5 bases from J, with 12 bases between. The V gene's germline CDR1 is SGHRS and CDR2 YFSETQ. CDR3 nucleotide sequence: TGCGCCAGCAGCTTTAGCGGTCTTGGAGATACGCAGTATTTT. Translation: CASSFSGLGDTQYF.

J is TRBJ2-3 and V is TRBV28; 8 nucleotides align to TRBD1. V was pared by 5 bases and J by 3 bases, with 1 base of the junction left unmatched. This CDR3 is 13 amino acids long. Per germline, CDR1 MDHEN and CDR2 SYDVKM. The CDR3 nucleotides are TGTGCCAGCAGTACAGGGGGGACAGATACGCAGTATTTT. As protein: CASSTGGTDTQYF.

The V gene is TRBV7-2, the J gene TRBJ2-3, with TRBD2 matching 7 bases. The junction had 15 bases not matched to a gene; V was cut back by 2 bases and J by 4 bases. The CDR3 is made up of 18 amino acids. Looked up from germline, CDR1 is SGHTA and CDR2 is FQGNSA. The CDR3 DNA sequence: TGTGCCAGCAGCTTAAGGGACTATCAATCAAGTCGGGCAGATACGCAGTATTTT. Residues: CASSLRDYQSSRADTQYF.

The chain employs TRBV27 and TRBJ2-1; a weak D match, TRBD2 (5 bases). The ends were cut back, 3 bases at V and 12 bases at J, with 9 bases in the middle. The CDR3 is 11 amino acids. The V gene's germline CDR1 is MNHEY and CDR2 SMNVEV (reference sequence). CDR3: CASSFGLRQFF. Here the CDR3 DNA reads TGTGCCAGCAGTTTCGGACTCCGGCAGTTCTTC.

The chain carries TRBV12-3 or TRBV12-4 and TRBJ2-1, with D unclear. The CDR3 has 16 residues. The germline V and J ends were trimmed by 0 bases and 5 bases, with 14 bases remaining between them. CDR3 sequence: CASSLAGVRKNNEQFF. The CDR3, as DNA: TGTGCCAGCAGTTTAGCTGGGGTTCGGAAAAACAATGAGCAGTTCTTC.

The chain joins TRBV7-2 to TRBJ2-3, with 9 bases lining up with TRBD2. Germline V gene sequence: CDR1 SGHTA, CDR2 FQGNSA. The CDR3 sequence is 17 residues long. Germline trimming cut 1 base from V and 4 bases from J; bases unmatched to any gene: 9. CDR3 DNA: TGTGCCAGCAGCTTAGGGAATGCGGGAGGGCCTCCAGATACGCAGTATTTT. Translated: CASSLGNAGGPPDTQYF.

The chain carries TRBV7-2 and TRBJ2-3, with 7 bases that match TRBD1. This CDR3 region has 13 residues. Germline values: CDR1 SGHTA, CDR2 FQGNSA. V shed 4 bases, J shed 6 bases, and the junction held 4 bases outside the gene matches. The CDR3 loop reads CASSYDRVDTQYF. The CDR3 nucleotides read TGTGCCAGCAGCTACGACAGGGTTGATACGCAGTATTTT.

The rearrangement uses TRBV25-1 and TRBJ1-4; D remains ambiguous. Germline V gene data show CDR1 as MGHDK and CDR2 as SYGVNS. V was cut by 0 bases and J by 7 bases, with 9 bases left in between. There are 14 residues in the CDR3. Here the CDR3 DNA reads TGTGCCAGCAGTGAATATTGGACGGGTGAAAAACTGTTTTTT. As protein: CASSEYWTGEKLFF.